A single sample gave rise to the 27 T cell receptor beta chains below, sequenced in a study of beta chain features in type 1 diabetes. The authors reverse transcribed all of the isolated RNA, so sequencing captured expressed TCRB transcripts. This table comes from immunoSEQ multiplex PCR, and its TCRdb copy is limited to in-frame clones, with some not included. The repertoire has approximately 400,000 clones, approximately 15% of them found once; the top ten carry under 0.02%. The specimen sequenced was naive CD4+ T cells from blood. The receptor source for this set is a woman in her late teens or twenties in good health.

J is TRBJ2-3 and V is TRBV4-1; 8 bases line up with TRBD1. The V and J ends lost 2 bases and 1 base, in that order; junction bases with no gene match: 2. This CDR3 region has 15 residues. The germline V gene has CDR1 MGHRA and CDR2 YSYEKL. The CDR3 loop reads CASSQRDRRTDTQYF. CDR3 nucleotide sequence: TGCGCCAGCAGCCAACGGGACAGGCGCACAGATACGCAGTATTTT.

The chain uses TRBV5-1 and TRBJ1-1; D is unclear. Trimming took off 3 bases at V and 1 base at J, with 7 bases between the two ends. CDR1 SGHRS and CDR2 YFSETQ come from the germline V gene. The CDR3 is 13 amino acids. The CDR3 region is CASSSARNTEAFF. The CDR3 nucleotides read TGCGCCAGCAGCTCTGCTAGGAACACTGAAGCTTTCTTT.

The chain's CDR3 is CASSLSLPRTDTQYF. In DNA form, the CDR3 reads TGTGCCAGCAGCTTATCACTCCCTCGCACAGATACGCAGTATTTT. V is TRBV11-2 and J is TRBJ2-3; no reliable D call. Germline-derived CDR1 and CDR2 are SGHAT and FQNNGV. The V gene lost 2 bases and the J gene lost 1 base, with 10 bases spanning the gap. The CDR3 length is 15 residues.

The CDR3 spells CAWSVSSGRAYEQYF. The CDR3 DNA is TGTGCCTGGAGTGTGTCCAGCGGGAGGGCCTACGAGCAGTACTTC. V is TRBV30 and J is TRBJ2-7; TRBD2 agrees at 10 bases. CDR3 length equals 15 residues. V was pared by 0 bases and J by 2 bases, with 4 bases of the junction left unmatched. The germline V gene encodes CDR1 GTSNPN and CDR2 SVGIG (reference sequence).

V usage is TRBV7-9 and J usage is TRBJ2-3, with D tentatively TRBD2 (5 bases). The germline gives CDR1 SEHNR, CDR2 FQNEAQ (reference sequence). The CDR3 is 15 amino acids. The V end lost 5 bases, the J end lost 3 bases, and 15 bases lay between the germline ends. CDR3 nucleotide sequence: TGTGCCAGCAGCCTCCGGACTGTTACTACAGATACGCAGTATTTT. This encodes CASSLRTVTTDTQYF.

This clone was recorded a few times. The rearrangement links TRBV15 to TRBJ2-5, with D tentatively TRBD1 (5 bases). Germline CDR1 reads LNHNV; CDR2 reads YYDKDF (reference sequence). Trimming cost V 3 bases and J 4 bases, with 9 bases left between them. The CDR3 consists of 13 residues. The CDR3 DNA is TGTGCCACCAGCAGCAGGGTAGGAGAGACCCAGTACTTC. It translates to CATSSRVGETQYF. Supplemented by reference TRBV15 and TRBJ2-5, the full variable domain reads DAMVIQNPRYQVTQFGKPVTLSCSQTLNHNVMYWYQQKSSQAPKLLFHYYDKDFNNEADTPDNFQSRRPNTSFCFLDIRSPGLGDTAMYLCATSSRVGETQYFGPGTRLLVL.

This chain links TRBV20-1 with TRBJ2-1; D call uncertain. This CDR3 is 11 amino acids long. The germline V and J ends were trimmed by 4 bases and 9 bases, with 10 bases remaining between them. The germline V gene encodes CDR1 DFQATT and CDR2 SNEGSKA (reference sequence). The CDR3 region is CSAKLGGEQFF. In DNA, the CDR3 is TGCAGTGCTAAGTTAGGCGGTGAGCAGTTCTTC.

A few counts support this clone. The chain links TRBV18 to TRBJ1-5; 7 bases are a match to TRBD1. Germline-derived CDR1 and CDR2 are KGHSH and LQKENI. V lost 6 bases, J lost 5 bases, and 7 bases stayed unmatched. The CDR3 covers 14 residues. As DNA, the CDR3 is TGTGCCAGCTCTACTCTAGACAGGGATCAGCCCCAGCATTTT. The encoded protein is CASSTLDRDQPQHF.

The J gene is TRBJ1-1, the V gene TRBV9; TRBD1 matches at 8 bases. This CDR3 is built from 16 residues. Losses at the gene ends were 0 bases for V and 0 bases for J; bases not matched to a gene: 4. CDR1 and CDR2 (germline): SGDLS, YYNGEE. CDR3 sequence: CASSVATGGVNTEAFF. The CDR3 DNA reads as TGTGCCAGCAGCGTAGCCACAGGGGGGGTGAACACTGAAGCTTTCTTT.

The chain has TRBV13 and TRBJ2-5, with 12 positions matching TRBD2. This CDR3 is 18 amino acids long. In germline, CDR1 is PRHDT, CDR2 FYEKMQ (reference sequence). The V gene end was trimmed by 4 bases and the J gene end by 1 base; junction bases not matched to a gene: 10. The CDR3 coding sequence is TGTGCCAGCAGCTCGAGAGTACTAGCGGGAGGTGGCCAAGAGACCCAGTACTTC. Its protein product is CASSSRVLAGGGQETQYF.

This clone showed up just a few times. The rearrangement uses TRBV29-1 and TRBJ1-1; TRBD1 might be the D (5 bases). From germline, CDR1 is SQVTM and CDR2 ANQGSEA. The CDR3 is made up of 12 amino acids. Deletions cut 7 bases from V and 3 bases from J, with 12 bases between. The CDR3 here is CSAPGLDTEAFF. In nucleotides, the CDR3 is TGCAGCGCCCCAGGGTTGGACACTGAAGCTTTCTTT.

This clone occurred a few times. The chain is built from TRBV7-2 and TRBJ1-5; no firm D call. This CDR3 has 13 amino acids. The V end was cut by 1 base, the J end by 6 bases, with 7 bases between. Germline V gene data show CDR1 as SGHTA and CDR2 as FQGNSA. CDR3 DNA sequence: TGTGCCAGCAGCTTAGGGGGAGGTCAGCCCCAGCATTTT. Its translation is CASSLGGGQPQHF.

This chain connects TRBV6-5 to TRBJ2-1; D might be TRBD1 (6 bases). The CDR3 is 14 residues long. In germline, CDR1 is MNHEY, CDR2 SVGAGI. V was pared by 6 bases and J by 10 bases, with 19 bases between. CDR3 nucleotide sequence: TGTGCCAGCAGGACAGGCGGCTCCCCTTGGGAGCAGTTCTTC. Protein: CASRTGGSPWEQFF.

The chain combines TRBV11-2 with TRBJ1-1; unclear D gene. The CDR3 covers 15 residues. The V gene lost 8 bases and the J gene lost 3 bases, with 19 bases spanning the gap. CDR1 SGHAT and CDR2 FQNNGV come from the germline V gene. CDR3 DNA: TGTGCCAGCGATTCCTACTCCCCGGGGTACACTGAAGCTTTCTTT. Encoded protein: CASDSYSPGYTEAFF.

CDR3 residues: CASRFDRDRGNEQFF. The CDR3 DNA follows: TGTGCCAGCAGATTCGACAGGGACCGGGGCAATGAGCAGTTCTTC. The chain recombines TRBV6-5 with TRBJ2-1, with 7 positions matching TRBD1. Germline CDR1 MNHEY, CDR2 SVGAGI. V lost 6 bases, J lost 6 bases, and 11 bases stayed unmatched. CDR3 length equals 15 residues.

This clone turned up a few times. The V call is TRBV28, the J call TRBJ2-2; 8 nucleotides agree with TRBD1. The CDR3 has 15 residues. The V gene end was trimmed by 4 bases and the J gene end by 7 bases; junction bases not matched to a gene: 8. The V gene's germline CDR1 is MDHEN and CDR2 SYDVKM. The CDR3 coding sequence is TGTGCCAGCAGTTCCGCAGGGGGCAAGTACGGGGAGCTGTTTTTT. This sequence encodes CASSSAGGKYGELFF.

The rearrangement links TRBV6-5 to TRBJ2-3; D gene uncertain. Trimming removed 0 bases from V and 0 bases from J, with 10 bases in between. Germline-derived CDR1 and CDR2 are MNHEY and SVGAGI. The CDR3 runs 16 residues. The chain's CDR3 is CASSYSGNPSTDTQYF. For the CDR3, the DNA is TGTGCCAGCAGTTACTCGGGCAACCCTAGCACAGATACGCAGTATTTT.

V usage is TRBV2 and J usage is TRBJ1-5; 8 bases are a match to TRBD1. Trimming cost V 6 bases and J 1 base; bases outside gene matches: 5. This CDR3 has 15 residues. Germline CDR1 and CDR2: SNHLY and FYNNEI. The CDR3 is CASSLRQGSNQPQHF. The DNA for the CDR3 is TGTGCCAGCAGCCTCAGACAGGGGAGCAATCAGCCCCAGCATTTT.

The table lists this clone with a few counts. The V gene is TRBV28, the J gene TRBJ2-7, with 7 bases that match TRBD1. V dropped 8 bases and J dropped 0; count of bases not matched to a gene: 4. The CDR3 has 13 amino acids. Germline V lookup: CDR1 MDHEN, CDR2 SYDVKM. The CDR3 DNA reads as TGTGCCAGCTGTGGGACAGTCTCCTACGAGCAGTACTTC. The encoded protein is CASCGTVSYEQYF.

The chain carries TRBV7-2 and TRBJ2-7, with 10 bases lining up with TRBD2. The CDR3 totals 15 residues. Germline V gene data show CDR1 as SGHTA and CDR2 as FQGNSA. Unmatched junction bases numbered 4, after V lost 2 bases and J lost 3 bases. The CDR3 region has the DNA TGTGCCAGCAGCTTAAGAACTAGCGGGATCTACGAGCAGTACTTC. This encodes CASSLRTSGIYEQYF. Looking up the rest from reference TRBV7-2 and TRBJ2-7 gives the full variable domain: GAGVSQSPSNKVTEKGKDVELRCDPISGHTALYWYRQSLGQGLEFLIYFQGNSAPDKSGLPSDRFSAERTGGSVSTLTIQRTQQEDSAVYLCASSLRTSGIYEQYFGPGTRLTVT.

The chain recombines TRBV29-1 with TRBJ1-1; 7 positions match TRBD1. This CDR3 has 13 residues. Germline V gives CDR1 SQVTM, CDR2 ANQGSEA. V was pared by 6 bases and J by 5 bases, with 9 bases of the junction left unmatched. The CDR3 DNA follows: TGCAGCGTCTATTCACCGGGACAGACTGAAGCTTTCTTT. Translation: CSVYSPGQTEAFF. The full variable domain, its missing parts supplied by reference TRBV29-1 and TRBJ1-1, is SAVISQKPSRDICQRGTSLTIQCQVDSQVTMMFWYRQQPGQSLTLIATANQGSEATYESGFVIDKFPISRPNLTFSTLTVSNMSPEDSSIYLCSVYSPGQTEAFFGQGTRLTVV.

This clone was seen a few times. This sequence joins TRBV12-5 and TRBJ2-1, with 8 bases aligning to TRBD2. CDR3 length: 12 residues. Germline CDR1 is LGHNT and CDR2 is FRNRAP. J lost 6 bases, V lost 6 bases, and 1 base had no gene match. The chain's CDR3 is CASGGGANEQFF. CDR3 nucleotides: TGTGCTAGTGGCGGGGGGGCCAATGAGCAGTTCTTC.

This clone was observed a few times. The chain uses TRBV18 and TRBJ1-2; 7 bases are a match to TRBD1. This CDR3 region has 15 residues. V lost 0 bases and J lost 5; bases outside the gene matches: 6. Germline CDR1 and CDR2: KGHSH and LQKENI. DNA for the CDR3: TGTGCCAGCTCACCACCGGGACAGACGGAATATGGCTACACCTTC. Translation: CASSPPGQTEYGYTF. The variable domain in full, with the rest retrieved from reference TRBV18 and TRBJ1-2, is NAGVMQNPRHLVRRRGQEARLRCSPMKGHSHVYWYRQLPEEGLKFMVYLQKENIIDESGMPKERFSAEFPKEGPSILRIQQVVRGDSAAYFCASSPPGQTEYGYTFGSGTRLTVV.

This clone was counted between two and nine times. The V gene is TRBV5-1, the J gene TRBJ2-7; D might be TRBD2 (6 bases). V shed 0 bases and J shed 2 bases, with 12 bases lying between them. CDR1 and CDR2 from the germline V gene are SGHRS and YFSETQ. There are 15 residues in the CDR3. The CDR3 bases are TGCGCCAGCAGCTTGGCCTCGGCTAGCGCCTACGAGCAGTACTTC. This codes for CASSLASASAYEQYF.

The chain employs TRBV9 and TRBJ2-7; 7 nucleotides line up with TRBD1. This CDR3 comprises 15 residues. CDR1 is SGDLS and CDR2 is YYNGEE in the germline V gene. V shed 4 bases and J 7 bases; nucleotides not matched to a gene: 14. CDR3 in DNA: TGTGCCAGCAGCCCGAGTCCGGGACCCAGGGGGGAGCAGTACTTC. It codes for CASSPSPGPRGEQYF.

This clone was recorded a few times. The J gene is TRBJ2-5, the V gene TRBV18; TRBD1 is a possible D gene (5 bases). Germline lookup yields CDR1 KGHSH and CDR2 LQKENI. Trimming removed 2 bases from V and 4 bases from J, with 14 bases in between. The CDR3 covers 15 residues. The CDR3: CASSPSRQGVETQYF. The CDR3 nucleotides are TGTGCCAGCTCACCATCCCGGCAGGGTGTAGAGACCCAGTACTTC.

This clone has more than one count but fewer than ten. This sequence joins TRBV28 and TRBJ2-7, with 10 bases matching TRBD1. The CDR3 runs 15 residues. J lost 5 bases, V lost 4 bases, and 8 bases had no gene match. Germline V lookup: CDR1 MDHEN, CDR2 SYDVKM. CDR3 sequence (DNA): TGTGCCAGCAGTTCCCCCGGACAGGGGGGCCACGAGCAGTACTTC. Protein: CASSSPGQGGHEQYF.